The 6 T cell receptor beta chains listed next were all sequenced from one sample in a study of T cell changes during pregnancy in multiple sclerosis. The assay was immunoSEQ multiplex PCR, and TCRdb's table has in-frame clones only and misses some. Counted here are around 59,000 clones, roughly 92% occurring once; the ten biggest clones make up 0.8% to 1%. The sample here was peripheral blood, taken in the first trimester of pregnancy. The receptors stem from a female donor with multiple sclerosis, enrolled in a pregnancy study.

The chain combines TRBV9 with TRBJ2-2, with 8 bases fitting TRBD2. Germline CDR1 and CDR2: SGDLS and YYNGEE. The V segment lost 3 bases and the J segment 6 bases; nucleotides outside the gene matches: 13. This CDR3 region has 17 residues. For the CDR3, the DNA is TGTGCCAGCAGCGCGGGGAAGCGGGGGCCTCCCCCCGGGGAGCTGTTTTTT. It is translated as CASSAGKRGPPPGELFF.

The rearrangement uses TRBV6-5 and TRBJ2-7; D may be TRBD1 (6 bases). Deletions cut 5 bases from V and 11 bases from J, with 13 bases between. Germline V CDR1 and CDR2: MNHEY, SVGAGI. The CDR3 loop spans 11 amino acids. The CDR3 reads CASSIQGMKYF. Written as DNA, the CDR3 is TGTGCCAGCAGTATCCAGGGGATGAAGTACTTC.

The V and J genes are TRBV29-1 and TRBJ1-1; 10 bases fit TRBD1. CDR1 SQVTM and CDR2 ANQGSEA come from the germline V gene. This CDR3 region has 19 residues. Germline trimming cut 7 bases from V and 0 bases from J; bases unmatched to any gene: 20. The CDR3 is CSAQKMGQGFNLMNTEAFF. The CDR3 DNA reads as TGCAGCGCCCAAAAGATGGGACAGGGGTTTAACTTGATGAACACTGAAGCTTTCTTT.

This rearrangement joins TRBV4-2 to TRBJ2-2; 9 nucleotides match TRBD2. The CDR3 has 15 residues. J gave up 6 bases and V 6 bases, and 8 bases lay outside the gene matches. Germline lookup yields CDR1 LGHNA and CDR2 YNFKEQ. CDR3 residues: CASSDWRGGPGELFF. The CDR3 DNA is TGTGCCAGCAGTGACTGGCGGGGGGGCCCCGGGGAGCTGTTTTTT.

The genes are TRBV29-1 and TRBJ1-2; D is possibly TRBD1 (6 bases). CDR3 length equals 15 residues. The germline CDR1 and CDR2 sequences are SQVTM and ANQGSEA. V was cut by 6 bases and J by 5 bases, with 22 bases left in between. Here the CDR3 reads CSVVPRAGALYGYTF. As DNA, the CDR3 is TGCAGCGTGGTCCCAAGGGCAGGGGCCCTATATGGCTACACCTTC.

This chain joins TRBV7-2 and TRBJ1-2, with D tentatively TRBD1 (5 bases). The V end lost 5 bases, the J end lost 5 bases, and 12 bases lay between the germline ends. This CDR3 region has 13 residues. The germline V gene encodes CDR1 SGHTA and CDR2 FQGNSA. This CDR3 is CASSAQPGYGYTF. The CDR3 DNA is TGTGCCAGCAGCGCCCAGCCAGGGTATGGCTACACCTTC.